The TCR beta chain described here comes from a study of shared clonotypes between healthy human individuals. General study points: Rarefaction showed that sequencing of sorted subsets was incomplete (despite large depth). Naive subsets generally exceeded memory subsets in estimated richness. Non-shared clonotypes had lower generation probabilities than those shared by all four donors.

About this clone: Its antigen remains unknown. Other nucleotide sequences from this sample produce the same CDR3.

In the CD4+ fraction, cells were divided into CD45RA+ naive and CD45RA-negative memory subsets. The table came from immunoSEQ multiplex PCR; TCRdb's copy has only in-frame clones and leaves some out. The data show over 950,000 clones, with approximately 75% seen just once and 0.85% to 1% held by the top ten. The germline gives CDR1 SGHTA, CDR2 FQGTGA. The CDR3 has 14 amino acids. V shed 0 bases and J shed 2 bases, with 7 bases lying between them. The sequence came from a man younger than 35 in good health. Some clones in this sample may be carry-over from other donors' samples. V usage is TRBV7-3 and J usage is TRBJ1-1; perhaps TRBD1 as D (5 bases). Material for sequencing was memory CD4+ T cells from PBMCs. Subset meaning: CD45RA-negative fraction. The CDR3 sequence is CASSLTGANTEAFF. The DNA for the CDR3 is TGTGCCAGCAGCTTAACAGGGGCTAACACTGAAGCTTTCTTT.